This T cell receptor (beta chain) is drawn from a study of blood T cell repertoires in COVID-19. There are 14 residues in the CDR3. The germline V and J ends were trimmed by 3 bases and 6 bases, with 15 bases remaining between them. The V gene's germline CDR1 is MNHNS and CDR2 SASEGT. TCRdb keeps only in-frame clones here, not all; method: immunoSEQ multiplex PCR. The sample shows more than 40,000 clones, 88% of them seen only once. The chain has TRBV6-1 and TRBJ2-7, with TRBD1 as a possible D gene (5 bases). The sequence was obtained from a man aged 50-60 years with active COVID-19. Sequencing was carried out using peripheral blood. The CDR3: CASSETQGKGEQYF. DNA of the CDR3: TGTGCCAGCAGTGAGACGCAGGGAAAGGGCGAGCAGTACTTC.